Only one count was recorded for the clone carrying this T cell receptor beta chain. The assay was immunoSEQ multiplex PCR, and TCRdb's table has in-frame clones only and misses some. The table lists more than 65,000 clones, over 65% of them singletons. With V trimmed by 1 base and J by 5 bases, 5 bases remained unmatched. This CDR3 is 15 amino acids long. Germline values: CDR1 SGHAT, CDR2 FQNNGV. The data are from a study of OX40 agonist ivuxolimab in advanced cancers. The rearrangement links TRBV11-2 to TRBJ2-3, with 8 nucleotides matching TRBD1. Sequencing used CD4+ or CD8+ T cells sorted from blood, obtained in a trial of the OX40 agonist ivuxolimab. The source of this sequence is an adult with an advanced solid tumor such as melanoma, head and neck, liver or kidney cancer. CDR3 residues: CASSLGTGIEDTQYF. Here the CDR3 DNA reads TGTGCCAGCAGCTTAGGGACAGGGATTGAAGATACGCAGTATTTT.